These T cell receptor beta chains were read from a single sample in a study of shared T cell receptors in the human thymus. Method: immunoSEQ multiplex PCR; TCRdb's copy keeps in-frame clones and lacks some. The table shows just under 550,000 clones, with approximately 80% occurring only once. The same data also contributed to another study, on human thymus T cells.

Sequenced sample: thymocytes. These receptors were collected from a boy under two years old with a congenital heart defect. Both conserved end residues are part of each CDR3. Clone sizes are given selectively: once, few, many, or a class where the clone is expanded.

clone size	V gene	J gene	CDR3 protein
few	TRBV7-8	TRBJ2-7	CASSPRLAGGGGEQYF
.	TRBV5-1	TRBJ2-2	CASSAGLAGAGELFF
.	TRBV11-2	TRBJ2-5	CASSLEPGTSGIQETQYF
.	TRBV7-2	TRBJ2-3	CASSSRGPLGDTQYF
.	TRBV6-5	TRBJ1-2	CASTQFRGRGYTF
.	TRBV28	TRBJ1-2	CASSRGTEGYGYTF
once	TRBV27	TRBJ2-7	CASRGAAGYDEQYF
once	TRBV9	TRBJ2-3	CASSVGTSGTGDTQYF
.	TRBV27	TRBJ1-1	CASSLGPGGVTEAFF
.	TRBV15	TRBJ2-2	CATSSTGSGELFF
few	TRBV28	TRBJ1-5	CASSLLLRVGSNQPQHF
.	TRBV7-8	TRBJ2-7	CASSSEVPCSYEQYF
.	TRBV4-3	TRBJ2-5	CASSHNGLAGGQETQYF
.	TRBV15	TRBJ2-1	CATSRDQASGRPYNEQFF
.	TRBV7-2	TRBJ2-7	CASTKEGTSVYEQYF
.	TRBV11-3	TRBJ2-7	CASSWKTGGFRQYF
.	TRBV5-6	TRBJ2-1	CASSLFYEQFF
.	TRBV6-6	TRBJ2-2	CASSYTLLGPTGELFF
.	TRBV12-5	TRBJ2-7	CASGSWVASDSSYEQYF
once	TRBV2	TRBJ2-7	CASSRNSYEQYF
few	TRBV15	TRBJ1-1	CATSRGGQGDTEAFF
.	TRBV5-1	TRBJ2-1	CASSLEGAQGSEQFF
few	TRBV9	TRBJ2-1	CASSVPTLDSDNEQFF
.	TRBV14	TRBJ1-5	CASSQRGLNQPQHF
.	TRBV2	TRBJ2-2	CASTGEGIGELFF
.	TRBV11-2	TRBJ2-2	CASSLGSVRAGELFF
.	TRBV27	TRBJ1-1	CASGQEGVPTEAFF
.	TRBV5-6	TRBJ2-5	CASSLGWGQGETQYF
.	TRBV15	TRBJ1-1	CATSTQTTNTEAFF
.	TRBV6-1	TRBJ2-7	CASTSQGYEQYF
few	TRBV9	TRBJ2-2	CASSYKSGVSNPGELFF